This T cell receptor beta chain was captured by sequencing in a study of T cell responses to AZD1222 COVID-19 vaccine. The length of the CDR3 is 15 residues. Germline V gives CDR1 SNHLY, CDR2 FYNNEI. V lost 0 bases and J lost 0; bases outside the gene matches: 1. This table comes from immunoSEQ multiplex PCR, and its TCRdb copy is limited to in-frame clones, with some not included. The table lists some 130,000 clones, approximately 94% of them singletons. The V call is TRBV2, the J call TRBJ2-5; 7 positions agree with TRBD1. The clonotype comes from an adult in good health. Sequencing was performed on peripheral blood, taken on day 0 of AZD1222 vaccination. The CDR3: CASSEATGYQETQYF. For the CDR3, the DNA is TGTGCCAGCAGTGAAGCGACAGGGTACCAAGAGACCCAGTACTTC.